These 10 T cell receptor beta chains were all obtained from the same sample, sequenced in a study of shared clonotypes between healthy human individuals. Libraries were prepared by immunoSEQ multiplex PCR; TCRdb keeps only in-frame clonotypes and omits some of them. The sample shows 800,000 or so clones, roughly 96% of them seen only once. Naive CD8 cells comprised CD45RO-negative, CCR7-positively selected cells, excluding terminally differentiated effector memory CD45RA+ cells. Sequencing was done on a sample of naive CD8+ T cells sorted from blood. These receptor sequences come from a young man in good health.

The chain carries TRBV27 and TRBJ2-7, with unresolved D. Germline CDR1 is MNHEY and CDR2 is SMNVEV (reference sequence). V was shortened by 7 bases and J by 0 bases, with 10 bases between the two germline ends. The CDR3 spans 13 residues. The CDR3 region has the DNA TGTGCCAGCAAGCCCGGGCTCTCCTACGAGCAGTACTTC. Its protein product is CASKPGLSYEQYF.

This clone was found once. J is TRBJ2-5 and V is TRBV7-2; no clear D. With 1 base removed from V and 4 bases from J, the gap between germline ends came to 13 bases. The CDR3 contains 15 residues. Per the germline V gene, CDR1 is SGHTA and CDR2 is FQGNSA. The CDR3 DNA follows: TGTGCCAGCAGCTTAGATGAAGGGTGGGGAGAGACCCAGTACTTC. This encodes CASSLDEGWGETQYF.

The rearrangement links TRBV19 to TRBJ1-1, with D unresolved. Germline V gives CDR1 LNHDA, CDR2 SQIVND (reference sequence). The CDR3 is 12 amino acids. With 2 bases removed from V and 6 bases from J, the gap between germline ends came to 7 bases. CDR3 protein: CASSIWGSEAFF. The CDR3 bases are TGTGCCAGTAGTATATGGGGTTCTGAAGCTTTCTTT.

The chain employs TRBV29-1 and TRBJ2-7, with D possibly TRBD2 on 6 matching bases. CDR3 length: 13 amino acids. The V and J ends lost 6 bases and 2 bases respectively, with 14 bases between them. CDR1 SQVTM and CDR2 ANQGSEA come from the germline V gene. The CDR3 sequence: CSVTRDSAYEQYF. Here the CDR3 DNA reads TGCAGCGTCACCCGGGACTCCGCCTACGAGCAGTACTTC.

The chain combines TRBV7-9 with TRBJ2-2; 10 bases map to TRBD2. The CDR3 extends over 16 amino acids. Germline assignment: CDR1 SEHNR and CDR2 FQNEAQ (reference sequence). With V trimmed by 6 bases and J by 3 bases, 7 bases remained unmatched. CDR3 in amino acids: CASRGGTSAYTGELFF. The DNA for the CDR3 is TGTGCCAGCAGAGGAGGGACTAGCGCCTACACCGGGGAGCTGTTTTTT.

The CDR3 bases are TGTGCCAGCAGTTTATCGATTATCCCTAACACCGGGGAGCTGTTTTTT. Protein sequence: CASSLSIIPNTGELFF. The rearrangement links TRBV27 to TRBJ2-2; D ambiguous. This CDR3 is built from 16 residues. The ends were cut back, 0 bases at V and 2 bases at J, with 10 bases in the middle. The germline CDR1 and CDR2 sequences are MNHEY and SMNVEV (reference sequence).

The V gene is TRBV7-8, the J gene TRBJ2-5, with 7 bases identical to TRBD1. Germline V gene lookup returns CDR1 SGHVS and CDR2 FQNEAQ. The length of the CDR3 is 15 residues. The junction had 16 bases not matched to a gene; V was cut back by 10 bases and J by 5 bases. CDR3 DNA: TGTGCCACCCTTGGGACAGACCACCCCCGGGAGACCCAGTACTTC. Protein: CATLGTDHPRETQYF.

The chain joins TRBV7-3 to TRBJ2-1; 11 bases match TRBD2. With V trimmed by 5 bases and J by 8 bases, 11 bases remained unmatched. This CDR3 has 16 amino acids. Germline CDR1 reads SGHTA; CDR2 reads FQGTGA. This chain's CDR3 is CASSPRQLAGADEQFF. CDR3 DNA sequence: TGTGCCAGCAGCCCCCGACAACTAGCGGGAGCGGATGAGCAGTTCTTC.

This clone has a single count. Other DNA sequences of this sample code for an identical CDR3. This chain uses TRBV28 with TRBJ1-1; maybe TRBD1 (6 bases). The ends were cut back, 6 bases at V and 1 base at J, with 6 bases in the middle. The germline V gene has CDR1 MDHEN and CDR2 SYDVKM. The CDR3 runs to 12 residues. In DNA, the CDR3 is TGTGCCAGCAGCAGGGGGAACACTGAAGCTTTCTTT. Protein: CASSRGNTEAFF. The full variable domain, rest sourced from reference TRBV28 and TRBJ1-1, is DVKVTQSSRYLVKRTGEKVFLECVQDMDHENMFWYRQDPGLGLRLIYFSYDVKMKEKGDIPEGYSVSREKKERFSLILESASTNQTSMYLCASSRGNTEAFFGQGTRLTVV.

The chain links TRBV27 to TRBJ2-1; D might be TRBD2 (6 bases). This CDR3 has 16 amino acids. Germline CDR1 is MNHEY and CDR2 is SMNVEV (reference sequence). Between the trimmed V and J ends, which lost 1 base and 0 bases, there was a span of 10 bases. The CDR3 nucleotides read TGTGCCAGCAGTTTATTAACCGGGAGCTCCTACAATGAGCAGTTCTTC. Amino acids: CASSLLTGSSYNEQFF.